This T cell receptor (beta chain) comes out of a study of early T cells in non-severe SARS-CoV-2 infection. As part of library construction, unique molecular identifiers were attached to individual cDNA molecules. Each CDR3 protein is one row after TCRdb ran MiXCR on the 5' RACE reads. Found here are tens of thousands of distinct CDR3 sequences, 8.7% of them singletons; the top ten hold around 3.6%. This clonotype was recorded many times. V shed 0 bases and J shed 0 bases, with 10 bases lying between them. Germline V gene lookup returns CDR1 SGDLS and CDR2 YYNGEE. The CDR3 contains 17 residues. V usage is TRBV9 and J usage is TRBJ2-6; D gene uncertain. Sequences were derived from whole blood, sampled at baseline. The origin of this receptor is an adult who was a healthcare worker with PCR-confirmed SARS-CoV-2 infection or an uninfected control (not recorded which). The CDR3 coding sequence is TGTGCCAGCAGCGTAGATGGGCAGACCTCTGGGGCCAACGTCCTGACTTTC. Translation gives CASSVDGQTSGANVLTF.